This T cell receptor beta chain was captured by sequencing in a study of beta chain features in type 1 diabetes. Study-wide points: Shortening of TCRB CDR3s, moderate but significant, appeared in all four CD4+ subsets of Type 1 diabetes patients. A possible short-template PCR bias applies equally to patients and controls.

A note on this clone: What it recognizes is unknown.

Of the isolated RNA, all was reverse transcribed, and so the sequenced material was expressed TCRB transcripts. The repertoire was sequenced with immunoSEQ multiplex PCR; TCRdb's copy has only in-frame clones and lacks some. The sample carries 50,000 to 55,000 clones, about 60% recorded once. With 3 bases removed from V and 8 bases from J, the gap between germline ends came to 35 bases. The CDR3 runs 21 residues. The germline gives CDR1 KGHSH, CDR2 LQKENI. The sequence was collected from a woman aged 25-40 years with type 1 diabetes. The material sequenced was stem cell memory CD4+ T cells from blood. The chain recombines TRBV18 with TRBJ2-4, with D perhaps matching TRBD1 (7 bases). The CDR3 DNA reads TGTGCCAGCTCACCCCCCAGGGCAAAAGTACAGGGGCAAGGAGGGCCAGACATTCAGTACTTC. Protein product: CASSPPRAKVQGQGGPDIQYF.